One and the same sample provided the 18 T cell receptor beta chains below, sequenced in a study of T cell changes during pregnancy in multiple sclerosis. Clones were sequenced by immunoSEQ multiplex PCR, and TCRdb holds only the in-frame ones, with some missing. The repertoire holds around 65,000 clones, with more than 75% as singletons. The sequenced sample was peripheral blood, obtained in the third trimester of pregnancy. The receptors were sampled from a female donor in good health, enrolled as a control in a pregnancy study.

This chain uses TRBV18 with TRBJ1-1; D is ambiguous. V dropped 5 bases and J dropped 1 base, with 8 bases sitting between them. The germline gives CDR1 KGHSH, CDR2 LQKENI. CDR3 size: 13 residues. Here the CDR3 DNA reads TGTGCCAGCTCAATAGCGGAGAACACTGAAGCTTTCTTT. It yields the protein CASSIAENTEAFF.

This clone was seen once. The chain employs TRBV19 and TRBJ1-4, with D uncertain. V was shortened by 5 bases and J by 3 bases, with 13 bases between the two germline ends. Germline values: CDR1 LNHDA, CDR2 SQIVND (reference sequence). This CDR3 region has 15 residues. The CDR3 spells CASSENQLPNEKLFF. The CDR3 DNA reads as TGTGCCAGTAGTGAGAATCAACTTCCTAATGAAAAACTGTTTTTT.

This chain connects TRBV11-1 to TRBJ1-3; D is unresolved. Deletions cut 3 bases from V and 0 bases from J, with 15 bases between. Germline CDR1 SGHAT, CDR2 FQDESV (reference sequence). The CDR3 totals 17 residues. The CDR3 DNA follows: TGTGCCAGCAGCTTGCGGTGGCGGACTAGCTCTGGAAACACCATATATTTT. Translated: CASSLRWRTSSGNTIYF.

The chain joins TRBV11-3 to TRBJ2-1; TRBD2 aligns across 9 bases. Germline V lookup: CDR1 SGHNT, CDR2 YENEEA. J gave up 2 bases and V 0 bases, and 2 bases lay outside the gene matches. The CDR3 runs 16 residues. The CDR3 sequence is CASSLDQRGAYNEQFF. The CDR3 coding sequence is TGTGCCAGCAGCTTAGATCAGCGGGGGGCCTACAATGAGCAGTTCTTC. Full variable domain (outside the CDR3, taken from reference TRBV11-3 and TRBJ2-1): EAGVVQSPRYKIIEKKQPVAFWCNPISGHNTLYWYLQNLGQGPELLIRYENEEAVDDSQLPKDRFSAERLKGVDSTLKIQPAELGDSAVYLCASSLDQRGAYNEQFFGPGTRLTVL.

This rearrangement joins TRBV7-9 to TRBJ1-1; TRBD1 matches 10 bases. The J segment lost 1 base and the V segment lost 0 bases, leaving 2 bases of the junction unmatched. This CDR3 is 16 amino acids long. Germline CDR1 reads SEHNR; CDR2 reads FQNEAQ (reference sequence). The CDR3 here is CASSLAGTGANTEAFF. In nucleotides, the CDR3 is TGTGCCAGCAGCTTAGCGGGGACAGGGGCGAACACTGAAGCTTTCTTT.

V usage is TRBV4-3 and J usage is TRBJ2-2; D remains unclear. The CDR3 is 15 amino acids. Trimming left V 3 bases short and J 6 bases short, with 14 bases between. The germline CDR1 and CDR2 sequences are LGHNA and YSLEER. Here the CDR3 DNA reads TGCGCCAGCAGCCAGGGTAGTAGACTGGCCGGGGAGCTGTTTTTT. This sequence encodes CASSQGSRLAGELFF.

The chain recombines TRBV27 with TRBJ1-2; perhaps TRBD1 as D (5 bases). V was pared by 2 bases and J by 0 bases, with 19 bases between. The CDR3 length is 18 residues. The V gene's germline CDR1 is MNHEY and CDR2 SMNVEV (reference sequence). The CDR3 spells CASSLVSRTSNPNYGYTF. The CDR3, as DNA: TGTGCCAGCAGTTTAGTCAGTCGGACATCTAACCCTAACTATGGCTACACCTTC.

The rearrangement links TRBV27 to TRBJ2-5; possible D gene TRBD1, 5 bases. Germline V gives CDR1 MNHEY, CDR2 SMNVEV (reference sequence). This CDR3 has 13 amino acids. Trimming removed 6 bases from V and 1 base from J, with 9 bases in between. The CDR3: CASSRVVQETQYF. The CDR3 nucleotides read TGTGCCAGCAGCAGGGTCGTCCAAGAGACCCAGTACTTC.

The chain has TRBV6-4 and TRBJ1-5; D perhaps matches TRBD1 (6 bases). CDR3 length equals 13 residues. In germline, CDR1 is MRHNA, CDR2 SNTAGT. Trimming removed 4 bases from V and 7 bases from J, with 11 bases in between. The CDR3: CASSGGPGQPQHF. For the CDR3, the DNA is TGTGCCAGCAGTGGGGGGCCGGGGCAGCCCCAGCATTTT.

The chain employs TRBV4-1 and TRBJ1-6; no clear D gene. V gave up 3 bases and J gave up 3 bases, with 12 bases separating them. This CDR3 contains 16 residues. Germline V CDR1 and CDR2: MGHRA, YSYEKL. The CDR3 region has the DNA TGCGCCAGCAGCCATGGGGAGGAGGGCTATAATTCACCCCTCCACTTT. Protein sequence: CASSHGEEGYNSPLHF.

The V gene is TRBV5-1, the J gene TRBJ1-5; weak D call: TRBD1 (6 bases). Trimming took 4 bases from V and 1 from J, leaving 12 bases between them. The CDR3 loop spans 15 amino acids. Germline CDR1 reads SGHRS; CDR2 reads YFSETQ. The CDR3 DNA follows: TGCGCCAGCAGCGAGGTAGGGGGAAGCAATCAGCCCCAGCATTTT. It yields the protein CASSEVGGSNQPQHF. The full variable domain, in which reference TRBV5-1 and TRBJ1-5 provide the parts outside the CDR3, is KAGVTQTPRYLIKTRGQQVTLSCSPISGHRSVSWYQQTPGQGLQFLFEYFSETQRNKGNFPGRFSGRQFSNSRSEMNVSTLELGDSALYLCASSEVGGSNQPQHFGDGTRLSIL.

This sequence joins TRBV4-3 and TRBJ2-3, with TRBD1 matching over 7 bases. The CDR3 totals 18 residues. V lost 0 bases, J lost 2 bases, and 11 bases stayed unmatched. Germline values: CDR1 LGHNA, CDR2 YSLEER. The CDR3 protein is CASSQDRGTGAPTDTQYF. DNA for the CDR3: TGCGCCAGCAGCCAAGATAGGGGAACAGGGGCCCCCACAGATACGCAGTATTTT.

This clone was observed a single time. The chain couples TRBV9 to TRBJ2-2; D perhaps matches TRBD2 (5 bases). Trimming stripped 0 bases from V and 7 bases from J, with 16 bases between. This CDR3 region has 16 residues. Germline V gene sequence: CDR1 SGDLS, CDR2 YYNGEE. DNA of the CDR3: TGTGCCAGCAGCGTAGGCCCCGGCCTAGGACTCGGGGAGCTGTTTTTT. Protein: CASSVGPGLGLGELFF.

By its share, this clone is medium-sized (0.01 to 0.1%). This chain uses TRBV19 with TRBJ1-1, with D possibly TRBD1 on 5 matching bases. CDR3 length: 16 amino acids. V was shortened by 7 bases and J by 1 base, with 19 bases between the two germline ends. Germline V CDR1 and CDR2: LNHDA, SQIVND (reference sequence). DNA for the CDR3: TGTGCCAGTACCGATGGGGGGGTCCTCACGAACACTGAAGCTTTCTTT. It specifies CASTDGGVLTNTEAFF.

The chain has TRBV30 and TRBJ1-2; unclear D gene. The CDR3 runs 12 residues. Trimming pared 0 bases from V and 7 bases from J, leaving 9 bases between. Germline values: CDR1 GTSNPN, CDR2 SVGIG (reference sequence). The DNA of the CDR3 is TGTGCCTGGAGTGTACTGGTTAGTGGCTACACCTTC. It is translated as CAWSVLVSGYTF.

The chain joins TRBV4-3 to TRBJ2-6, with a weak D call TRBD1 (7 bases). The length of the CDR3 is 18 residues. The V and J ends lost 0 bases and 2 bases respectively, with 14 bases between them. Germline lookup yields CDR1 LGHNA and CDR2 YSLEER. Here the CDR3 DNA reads TGCGCCAGCAGCCAAGATTCGGAGGGGGCGACTGGGGCCAACGTCCTGACTTTC. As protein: CASSQDSEGATGANVLTF.

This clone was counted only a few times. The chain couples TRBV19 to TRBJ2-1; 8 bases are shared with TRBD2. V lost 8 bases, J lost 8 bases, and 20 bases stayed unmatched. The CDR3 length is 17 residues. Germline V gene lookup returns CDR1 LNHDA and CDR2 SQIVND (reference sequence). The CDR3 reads CASQSAYSSGSRDEQFF. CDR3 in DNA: TGTGCCAGTCAGTCCGCCTATTCCAGCGGGAGCCGCGATGAGCAGTTCTTC.

The CDR3 spells CASDVSGAKGQPQHF. The CDR3 DNA reads TGTGCCAGTGATGTGTCAGGGGCGAAGGGTCAGCCCCAGCATTTT. This rearrangement joins TRBV2 to TRBJ1-5, with D possibly TRBD1 on 6 matching bases. Looked up from germline, CDR1 is SNHLY and CDR2 is FYNNEI. The CDR3 loop spans 15 amino acids. With 9 bases removed from V and 6 bases from J, the gap between germline ends came to 21 bases.